This T cell receptor (beta chain) was recovered during a study of early T cells in non-severe SARS-CoV-2 infection. Trimming took 4 bases from V and 1 from J, leaving 7 bases between them. Germline loops: CDR1 ENHRY, CDR2 SYGVKD. This CDR3 comprises 14 residues. MiXCR, applied by TCRdb to the 5' RACE reads, yields one record per CDR3 protein. The sample has some 76,000 distinct CDR3 sequences, about 13% seen once. In regard to this clonotype: Its antigen remains unidentified.

General study points: Matching against VDJdb likely underestimated virus-specific expansions, favoring anti-spike CD8.

The chain is built from TRBV10-3 and TRBJ2-2, with D possibly matching TRBD1 (5 bases). The TCR sequence derives from an adult who was a healthcare worker with PCR-confirmed SARS-CoV-2 infection or an uninfected control (not recorded which). The specimen was whole blood. CDR3 sequence reads: CAISARENTGELFF. CDR3 in DNA: TGTGCCATCAGTGCCAGGGAGAACACCGGGGAGCTGTTTTTT.